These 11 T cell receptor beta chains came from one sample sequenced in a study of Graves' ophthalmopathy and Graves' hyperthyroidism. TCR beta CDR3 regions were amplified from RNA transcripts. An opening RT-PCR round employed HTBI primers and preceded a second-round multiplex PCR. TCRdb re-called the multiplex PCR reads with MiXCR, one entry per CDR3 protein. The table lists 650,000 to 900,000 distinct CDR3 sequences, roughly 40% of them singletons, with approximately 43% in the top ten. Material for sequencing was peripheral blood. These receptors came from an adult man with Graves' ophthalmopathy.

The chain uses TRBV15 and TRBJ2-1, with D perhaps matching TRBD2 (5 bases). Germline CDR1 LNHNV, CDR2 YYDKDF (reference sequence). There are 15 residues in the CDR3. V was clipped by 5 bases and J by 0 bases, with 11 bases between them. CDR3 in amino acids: CATSPSRDSYNEQFF. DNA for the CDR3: TGTGCCACCAGCCCAAGCCGGGACTCCTACAATGAGCAGTTCTTC. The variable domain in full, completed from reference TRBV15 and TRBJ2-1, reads DAMVIQNPRYQVTQFGKPVTLSCSQTLNHNVMYWYQQKSSQAPKLLFHYYDKDFNNEADTPDNFQSRRPNTSFCFLDIRSPGLGDTAMYLCATSPSRDSYNEQFFGPGTRLTVL.

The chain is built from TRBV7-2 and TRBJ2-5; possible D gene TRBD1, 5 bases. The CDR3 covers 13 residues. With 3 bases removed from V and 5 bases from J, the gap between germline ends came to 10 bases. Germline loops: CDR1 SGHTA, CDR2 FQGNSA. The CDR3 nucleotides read TGTGCCAGCAGCTTGCAAGGGGTGGAGACCCAGTACTTC. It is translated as CASSLQGVETQYF.

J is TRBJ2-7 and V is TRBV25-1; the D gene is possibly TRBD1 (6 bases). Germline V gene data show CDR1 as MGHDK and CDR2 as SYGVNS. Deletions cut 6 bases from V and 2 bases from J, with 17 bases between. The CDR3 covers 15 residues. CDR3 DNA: TGTGCCAGCAGAACCCAGGGGTACAAGACCTACGAGCAGTACTTC. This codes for CASRTQGYKTYEQYF.

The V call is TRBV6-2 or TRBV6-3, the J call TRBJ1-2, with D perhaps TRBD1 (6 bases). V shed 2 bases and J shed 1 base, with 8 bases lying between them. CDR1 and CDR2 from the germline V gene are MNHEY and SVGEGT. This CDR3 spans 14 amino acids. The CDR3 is CASSYGQINYGYTF. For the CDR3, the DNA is TGTGCCAGCAGTTACGGACAGATTAACTATGGCTACACCTTC.

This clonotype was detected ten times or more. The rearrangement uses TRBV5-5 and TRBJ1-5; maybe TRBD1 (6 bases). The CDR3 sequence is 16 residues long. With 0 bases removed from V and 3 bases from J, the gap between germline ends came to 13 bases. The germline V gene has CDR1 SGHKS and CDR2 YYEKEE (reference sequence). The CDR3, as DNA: TGTGCCAGCAGCTTGGCGGCAGGGGTCCCCAATCAGCCCCAGCATTTT. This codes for CASSLAAGVPNQPQHF.

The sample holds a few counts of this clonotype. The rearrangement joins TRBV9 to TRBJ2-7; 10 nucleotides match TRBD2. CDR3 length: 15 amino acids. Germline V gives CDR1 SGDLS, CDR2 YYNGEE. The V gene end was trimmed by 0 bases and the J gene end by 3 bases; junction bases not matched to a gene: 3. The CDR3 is CASSVGIAGGYEQYF. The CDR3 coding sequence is TGTGCCAGCAGCGTAGGAATAGCGGGGGGCTACGAGCAGTACTTC.

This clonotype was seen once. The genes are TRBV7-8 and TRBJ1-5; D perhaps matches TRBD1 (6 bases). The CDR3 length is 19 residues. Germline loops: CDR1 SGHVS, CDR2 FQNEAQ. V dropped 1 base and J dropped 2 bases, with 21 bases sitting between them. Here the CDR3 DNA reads TGTGCCAGCAGCTTAGTTGAAGGGGGGGTGGCAGGAGGCAATCAGCCCCAGCATTTT. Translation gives CASSLVEGGVAGGNQPQHF.

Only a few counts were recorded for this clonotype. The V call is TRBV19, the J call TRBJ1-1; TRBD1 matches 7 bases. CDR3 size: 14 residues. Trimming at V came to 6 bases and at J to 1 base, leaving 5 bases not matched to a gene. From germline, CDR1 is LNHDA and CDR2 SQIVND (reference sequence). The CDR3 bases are TGTGCCAGTAGCAGTGACAGGGCGAACACTGAAGCTTTCTTT. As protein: CASSSDRANTEAFF.

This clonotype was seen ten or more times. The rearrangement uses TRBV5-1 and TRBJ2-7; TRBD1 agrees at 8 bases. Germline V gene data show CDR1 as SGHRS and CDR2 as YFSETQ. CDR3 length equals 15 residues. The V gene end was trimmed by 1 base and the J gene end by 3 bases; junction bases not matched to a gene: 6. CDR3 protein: CASSLQGQGLYEQYF. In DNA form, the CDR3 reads TGCGCCAGCAGCTTGCAAGGACAGGGCCTCTACGAGCAGTACTTC.

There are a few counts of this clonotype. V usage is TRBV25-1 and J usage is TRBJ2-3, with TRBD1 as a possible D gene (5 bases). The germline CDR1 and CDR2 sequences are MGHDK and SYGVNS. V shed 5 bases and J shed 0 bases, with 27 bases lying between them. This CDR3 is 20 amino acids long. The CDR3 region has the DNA TGTGCCAGCAGTAGGGGTCCCAGGTCGAAAGGGGTGACTAGCACAGATACGCAGTATTTT. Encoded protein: CASSRGPRSKGVTSTDTQYF.

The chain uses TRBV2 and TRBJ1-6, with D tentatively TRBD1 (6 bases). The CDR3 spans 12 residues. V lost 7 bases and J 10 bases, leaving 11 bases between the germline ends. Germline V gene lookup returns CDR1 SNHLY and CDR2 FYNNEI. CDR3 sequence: CASIRGGSPLHF. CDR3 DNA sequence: TGTGCCAGCATAAGAGGGGGATCACCCCTCCACTTT.